This TCR beta chain was obtained from a study of CXCR3-negative and CXCR3-positive naive CD8 T cells. The CDR3 extends over 15 amino acids. At about 270,000 cells each, triplicate sorts were carried out for each CD8+ T cell subset. A remark on this clonotype: The antigen remains unidentified.

The TRB libraries of cDNA were built by UMI-labeled 5' RACE. TCRdb processed the 5' RACE reads again and assigns one entry to each CDR3 protein, with no DNA. In total, the table holds approximately 70,000 distinct CDR3 sequences. General study findings and limits: Naive cells, whether CXCR3-negative or CXCR3-positive, had similar TRBV-TRBJ usage, while memory cells differed. Memory CD8+ cells had much lower diversity, and both naive subsets had comparably high diversity. Higher TRB CDR3 hydrophobicity marked CXCR3-positive naive cells relative to CXCR3-negative naive cells.

The clonotype comes from a human donor in good health. Some clones in this sample may be carry-over from other donors' samples. The sample was naive CXCR3- CD8+ T cells from blood. Subset reported: CD45RO-CCR7+CD27+CD95- naive CD8+ T cells lacking CXCR3 (TNR3-). V usage is TRBV12-3 or TRBV12-4 and J usage is TRBJ2-7; TCRdb names TRBD1, which stays unverified in the absence of DNA. This CDR3 is CASSLFGGKNYEQYF.